This TCR beta chain derives from a study of blood T cell repertoires in COVID-19. In the study overall: Acute-phase and convalescent COVID-19 samples originated in the United States, Italy and Spain. Nucleic acid was either cDNA or gDNA, and it came from T cells, B-cell-depleted T cells, or PBMCs.

Trimming left V 3 bases short and J 0 bases short, with 12 bases between. There are 15 residues in the CDR3. Germline-derived CDR1 and CDR2 are SGHTA and FQGNSA. Study processing details: Reference gene primer amplification in the assay estimated nucleated cell counts. Profiling relied on immunoSEQ multiplex PCR, and the TCRdb table lists in-frame clones only, not all of them. V and J calls and clone size are as listed in that table; D and trimming were resolved from the DNA. Here the sample spans 140,000 to 150,000 clones, roughly 84% being singletons. V gene TRBV7-2 combines with J gene TRBJ2-7, with D possibly matching TRBD2 (5 bases). The sequencing input was peripheral blood. The source is a human donor with acute or convalescent COVID-19. The donor label of this sample is uncertain. The DNA for the CDR3 is TGTGCCAGCAGCTTCCTTGGTGGGAGCTCCTACGAGCAGTACTTC. It encodes CASSFLGGSSYEQYF.